Below, one TCR beta chain is given with its context. The antigen is not known. Trimming cost V 6 bases and J 6 bases; bases outside gene matches: 7. Germline loops: CDR1 MNHEY, CDR2 SMNVEV (reference sequence). This CDR3 has 14 amino acids. The sample is drawn from a study of T cell responses to AZD1222 COVID-19 vaccine. Study-wide points: Across the whole spike, CD4 TCRs peaked at regions 160-218 and 743-854.

Sequenced by immunoSEQ multiplex PCR; TCRdb stores in-frame clones only, minus some. The sample comprises roughly 150,000 clones, roughly 92% of which are singletons, and 1% to 1.5% rests with the top ten. Material: peripheral blood, obtained 28 days after the second AZD1222 dose. The chain carries TRBV27 and TRBJ1-4, with TRBD1 matching 7 bases. This receptor was obtained from an adult who received the AZD1222 COVID-19 vaccine. CDR3 nucleotides: TGTGCCAGCAGGGACAGGACCACGTATGAAAAACTGTTTTTT. It codes for CASRDRTTYEKLFF.